These 7 T cell receptor beta chains share one sample of origin, sequenced in a study of T cell repertoires in cytomegalovirus infection. Which antigens these TCRs recognize remains unknown. In TCRdb, the reads were re-called with MiXCR into one record per CDR3 protein. Among fewer than 1,000,000 distinct CDR3 sequences listed, around 29% were seen once. The specimen was cultured CD8+ T cells from PBMCs, collected from culture after CMV antigen stimulation. All receptors come from a human donor in good health (CMV status not recorded). Some clones in this sample may be carry-over from other donors' samples.

The CDR3: CASSEARVYEQYV. The DNA for the CDR3 is TGTGCCAGCAGTGAAGCCCGTGTCTACGAGCAGTACGTC. The chain carries TRBV6-1 and TRBJ2-7; D unclear. Per the germline V gene, CDR1 is MNHNS and CDR2 is SASEGT. V lost 0 bases to trimming and J lost 3 bases, with 6 bases between them. This CDR3 is built from 13 residues.

This chain connects TRBV14 to TRBJ1-2; D remains unclear. This CDR3 region has 14 residues. Germline CDR1 and CDR2: SGHDN and FVKESK. The V end was cut by 0 bases, the J end by 2 bases, with 7 bases between. The CDR3 DNA reads TGTGCCAGCAGCCAAGAAGCATGGAACTATGGCTACACCTTC. It translates to CASSQEAWNYGYTF.

This clonotype has more than one count but fewer than ten. Possible read error: a much larger clone is one base away. The chain recombines TRBV7-9 with TRBJ2-7; the D gene could be TRBD1 or TRBD2 (5 bases each). V lost 4 bases to trimming and J lost 2 bases, with 6 bases between them. The CDR3 has 12 residues. Germline V gene lookup returns CDR1 SEHNR and CDR2 FQNEAQ (reference sequence). The CDR3 sequence is CASSWDPYEQYF. The CDR3 DNA is TGTGCCAGCAGCTGGGACCCCTACGAGCAGTACTTC. The full variable domain, with the rest looked up from reference TRBV7-9 and TRBJ2-7, is DTGVSQNPRHKITKRGQNVTFRCDPISEHNRLYWYRQTLGQGPEFLTYFQNEAQLEKSRLLSDRFSAERPKGSFSTLEIQRTEQGDSAMYLCASSWDPYEQYFGPGTRLTVT.

This sequence joins TRBV4-1 and TRBJ2-7; D not certain. The V end lost 7 bases, the J end lost 4 bases, and 5 bases lay between the germline ends. The CDR3 spans 10 residues. Per germline, CDR1 MGHRA and CDR2 YSYEKL. The CDR3, as DNA: TGCGCCAGCATACCATACGAGCAGTACGTC. Its translation is CASIPYEQYV.

The table lists this clonotype with a few counts. This chain connects TRBV6-2 or TRBV6-3 to TRBJ1-5; D gene ambiguous. The CDR3 length is 15 residues. The V and J ends lost 5 bases and 6 bases respectively, with 17 bases between them. Per germline, CDR1 MNHEY and CDR2 SVGEGT. DNA of the CDR3: TGTGCCAGCAGTGAGGAAGGGTTTCGCAGTCAGCCCCAGCATTTT. Protein product: CASSEEGFRSQPQHF.

This clonotype was seen a handful of times. CDR3: CASSLSEGGRLTNTEAFF. The DNA of the CDR3 is TGTGCCAGCAGCCTCTCAGAAGGGGGCCGCCTTACGAACACTGAAGCTTTCTTT. V usage is TRBV7-6 and J usage is TRBJ1-1; 7 bases fit TRBD1. This CDR3 region has 18 residues. V trimming: 5 bases; J trimming: 1 base; junction bases outside the gene matches: 16. Germline loops: CDR1 SGHVS, CDR2 FNYEAQ.

The sample holds many counts of this clonotype. J is TRBJ2-2 and V is TRBV12-3 or TRBV12-4; D is undetermined. The CDR3 runs to 12 residues. V dropped 6 bases and J dropped 5 bases, with 7 bases sitting between them. The CDR3 spells CASSIRTGELFF. Written as DNA, the CDR3 is TGTGCCAGCAGCATTAGGACCGGGGAGCTGTTTTTT.